These T cell receptor beta chains were read from a single sample in a study of immune heterogeneity within non-small cell lung tumors. MiXCR, applied by TCRdb to the multiplex PCR reads, yields one record per CDR3 protein. The profile shows 8,500 to 10,000 distinct CDR3 sequences, 31% of them singletons. The specimen sequenced was lung tumor tissue. The receptors here all came from a man aged 55 to 69 with non-small cell lung cancer. Both conserved end residues are part of each CDR3. A D gene is named only where the DNA matches it firmly. Rows may omit the clone size; those that give it use once, few, many or a size class.

clone_size	v_call	j_call	d_call	cdr3_nt	cdr3_aa
NA	TRBV15	TRBJ2-3	TRBD2	TGTGCCACCGGCTCGGGACTAGCTTTCCCAGATACGCAGTATTTT	CATGSGLAFPDTQYF
many	TRBV5-1	TRBJ1-2	NA	TGCGCCAGCAGCCCCCAAAGTAACTATGGCTACACCTTC	CASSPQSNYGYTF
medium-sized	TRBV6-2/TRBV6-3	TRBJ1-5	TRBD1	TGTGCCAGCCAGGACAGGCGAATACTGAATCAGCCCCAGCATTTT	CASQDRRILNQPQHF
medium-sized	TRBV18	TRBJ1-1	TRBD1	TGTGCCAGCTCACCTCTCCCCGGGGACAGTAACACTGAAGCTTTCTTT	CASSPLPGDSNTEAFF
NA	TRBV19	TRBJ2-1	NA	TGTGCCAGTAGTATTGTTGATGAGCAGTTCTTC	CASSIVDEQFF
medium-sized	TRBV19	TRBJ1-6	TRBD1	TGTGCCAGCCGGACAGGGGGTAGCTCCTATAATTCACCCCTCCACTTT	CASRTGGSSYNSPLHF
NA	TRBV19	TRBJ2-2	NA	TGTGCCAGTAGTATAGGCAGTATTGCCGGGGAGCTGTTTTTT	CASSIGSIAGELFF
many	TRBV6-1	TRBJ1-2	NA	TGTGCCAGCAGCTTCCTCTATGGCTACACCTTC	CASSFLYGYTF
many	TRBV7-2	TRBJ2-5	NA	TGTGCCAGCAGCTTAGCGTGGGCCCGGGGAGAGACCCAGTACTTC	CASSLAWARGETQYF
many	TRBV7-2	TRBJ2-5	TRBD1	TGTGCCAGCAGCTTCAGGGACAGGGGATCGGTTCGCCAAGAGACCCAGTACTTC	CASSFRDRGSVRQETQYF
few	TRBV19	TRBJ1-5	NA	TGTGCCAGCGAAGGTCGGACGGAGAGCAATCAGCCCCAGCATTTT	CASEGRTESNQPQHF
NA	TRBV12-3/TRBV12-4	TRBJ1-2	NA	TGTGCCAGCAGTTTAGTGGGCTGGGGTGGCTACACCTTC	CASSLVGWGGYTF
medium-sized	TRBV20-1	TRBJ2-7	TRBD2	TGCAGTGCCGCGGGACTAGCGGGAGACAACGAGCAGTACTTC	CSAAGLAGDNEQYF
NA	TRBV24-1	TRBJ2-7	NA	TGTGCCACCAGTGATCGTACAGGGATAGAGCAGTACTTC	CATSDRTGIEQYF
many	TRBV10-3	TRBJ2-3	TRBD2	TGTGCCATGCGGGAGGGCCGGGCAGATACGCAGTATTTT	CAMREGRADTQYF
once	TRBV28	TRBJ2-7	TRBD2	TGTGCCAGCAGTTTTTATCTGGCGGGAGTACACGAGCAGTACTTC	CASSFYLAGVHEQYF
many	TRBV24-1	TRBJ2-5	TRBD1	TGTGCCACCAGTGAGTCAGGGGGCGGAGAGACCCAGTACTTC	CATSESGGGETQYF
few	TRBV4-2	TRBJ2-1	NA	TGTGCCAGCAGCCAAGAAGTCGAGAATGAGCAGTTCTTC	CASSQEVENEQFF
once	TRBV19	TRBJ1-1	NA	TGTGCCAGTAGTGAGGGAGGAGGGGGGGACACTGAAGCTTTCTTT	CASSEGGGGDTEAFF
medium-sized	TRBV7-2	TRBJ2-7	TRBD1	TGTGCCAGCAGCTTAGGAGGACAGGGGGCCTACGAGCAGTACTTC	CASSLGGQGAYEQYF
medium-sized	TRBV7-9	TRBJ1-1	NA	TGTGCCAGCAGCTTAGGCTTGCCTGGGGCTGAAGCTTTCTTT	CASSLGLPGAEAFF
medium-sized	TRBV18	TRBJ2-7	NA	TGTGCCAGCTCACTGGGGACTGGCTTCGAGCAGTACTTC	CASSLGTGFEQYF
many	TRBV9	TRBJ1-1	NA	TGTGCCAGCAGCGTCTCAGGGGCGACTGAAGCTTTCTTT	CASSVSGATEAFF
medium-sized	TRBV4-1	TRBJ2-7	NA	TGCGCCAGCAGCCAAGACAGGGGTTTAAAGCAGTACTTC	CASSQDRGLKQYF
NA	TRBV10-2	TRBJ2-5	NA	TGCGCCAGCTTCGAGGGGACCCAGTACTTC	CASFEGTQYF
many	TRBV20-1	TRBJ2-1	TRBD2	TGCAGTGCTAGAGATCCGGGGACTAGCCCCCATGAGCAGTTCTTC	CSARDPGTSPHEQFF
NA	TRBV9	TRBJ2-7	NA	TGTGCCAGCAGCGTAGAAGAGAACTCCTACGAGCAGTACTTC	CASSVEENSYEQYF
medium-sized	TRBV28	TRBJ2-7	TRBD2	TGTGCCAGCAGTTCGCCCCCGGGGGGGGCCTACGAGCAGTACTTC	CASSSPPGGAYEQYF
NA	TRBV30	TRBJ2-5	NA	TGTGCCTGGAGTGCTACAGGAGGGGAGACCCAGTACTTC	CAWSATGGETQYF
many	TRBV7-2	TRBJ2-7	NA	TGTGCCAGCACCCCAGGGGGCGGGAGGGAGTACGAGCAGTACTTC	CASTPGGGREYEQYF
many	TRBV6-2/TRBV6-3	TRBJ1-5	TRBD1	TGTGCCAGCAGTTCACAGGGGGCAGCCCAGCATTTT	CASSSQGAAQHF
medium-sized	TRBV7-2	TRBJ1-1	NA	TGTGCCAGCAGCTTCACGGGGTATGGCACTGAAGCTTTCTTT	CASSFTGYGTEAFF
NA	TRBV11-2	TRBJ1-6	TRBD1	TGTGCCAGCAGCTTAGGACAGGGGGGGGACCGGGGTTCACCCCTCCACTTT	CASSLGQGGDRGSPLHF
few	TRBV4-1	TRBJ2-1	NA	TGCGCCAGCAGCCAAGAAACGGTCTCCTACGATGAGCAGTTCTTC	CASSQETVSYDEQFF
NA	TRBV11-2	TRBJ1-4	NA	TGTGCCAGCAGAACTGGGGGGAGTGAAAAACTGTTTTTT	CASRTGGSEKLFF
NA	TRBV7-9	TRBJ2-7	TRBD2	TGTGCCAGCAGCTTAGTCGTCGGCGGGAGGGATTACGAGCAGTACTTC	CASSLVVGGRDYEQYF
NA	TRBV27	TRBJ1-2	TRBD1	TGTGCCAGCAGTTTGGACAGGCGTCTCTATGGCTACACCTTC	CASSLDRRLYGYTF
medium-sized	TRBV5-1	TRBJ2-1	TRBD2	TGCGCCAGCAGCCGATATACCGGGACTAGCGGTTACAATGAGCAGTTCTTC	CASSRYTGTSGYNEQFF
many	TRBV19	TRBJ2-1	TRBD2	TGTGCCAGTAGTAGGACTAGCGGGAGCTCCTACAATGAGCAGTTCTTC	CASSRTSGSSYNEQFF
NA	TRBV5-8	TRBJ1-2	TRBD1	TGTGCCAGCAGCACCCCTCCGGGACAGGGGGCCCAGGGCTACACCTTC	CASSTPPGQGAQGYTF
NA	TRBV12-3/TRBV12-4	TRBJ1-2	NA	TGTGCCAGCAGTGACCAGAGGGGGGGGAAAGGCTACACCTTC	CASSDQRGGKGYTF
NA	TRBV5-4	TRBJ2-3	TRBD2	TGTGCCAGCAGCTGGCAACTAGCGGGAGGAGATACGCAGTATTTT	CASSWQLAGGDTQYF
large	TRBV28	TRBJ2-1	TRBD2	TGTGCCAGCATATTGACTAGCGGGTACAATGAGCAGTTCTTC	CASILTSGYNEQFF
many	TRBV20-1	TRBJ1-2	NA	TGCAGTGCTAGGCGCGCGGGACAAAACCTCTATGGCTACACCTTC	CSARRAGQNLYGYTF
medium-sized	TRBV6-2/TRBV6-3	TRBJ2-1	NA	TGTGCCAGCAGTATTGATATCTACAATGAGCAGTTCTTC	CASSIDIYNEQFF
medium-sized	TRBV28	TRBJ1-1	NA	TGTGCCAGCACTACCATGTTGGGGGCCACTGAAGCTTTCTTT	CASTTMLGATEAFF
medium-sized	TRBV12-3/TRBV12-4	TRBJ2-7	TRBD1	TGTGCCAGCAGTTTAATTCAGGGACAGGGACACGAGCAGTACTTC	CASSLIQGQGHEQYF
many	TRBV5-1	TRBJ2-1	TRBD1	TGCGCCAGCAGCTTAAATTTGGGACAGCATGGGAGCAGGCGGTTCTTC	CASSLNLGQHGSRRFF
NA	TRBV19	TRBJ1-1	TRBD1	TGTGCCAGTAGTAGAGGGGGACAGTACACTGAAGCTTTCTTT	CASSRGGQYTEAFF
many	TRBV11-3	TRBJ2-5	TRBD2	TGTGCCAGCAGCTTGCGGGAGGATGAGACCCAGTACTTC	CASSLREDETQYF